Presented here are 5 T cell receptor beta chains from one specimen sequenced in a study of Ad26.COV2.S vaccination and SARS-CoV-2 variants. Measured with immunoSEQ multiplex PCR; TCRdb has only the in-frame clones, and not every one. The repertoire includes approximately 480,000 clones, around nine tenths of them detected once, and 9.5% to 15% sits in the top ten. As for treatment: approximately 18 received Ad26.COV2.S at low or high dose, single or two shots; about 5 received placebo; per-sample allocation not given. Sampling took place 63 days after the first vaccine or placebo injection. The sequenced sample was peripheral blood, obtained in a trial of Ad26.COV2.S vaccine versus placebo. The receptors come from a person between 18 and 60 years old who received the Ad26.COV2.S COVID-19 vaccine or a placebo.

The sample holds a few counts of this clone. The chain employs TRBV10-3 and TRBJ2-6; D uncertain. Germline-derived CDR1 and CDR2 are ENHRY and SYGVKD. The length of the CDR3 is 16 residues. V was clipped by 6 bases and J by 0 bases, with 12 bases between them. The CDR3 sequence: CAIRPVESSGANVLTF. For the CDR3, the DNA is TGTGCCATCAGACCCGTGGAGAGCTCTGGGGCCAACGTCCTGACTTTC.

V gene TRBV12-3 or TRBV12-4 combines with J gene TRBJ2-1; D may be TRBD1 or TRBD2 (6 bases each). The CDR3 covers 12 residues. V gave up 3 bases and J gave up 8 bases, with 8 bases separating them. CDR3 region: CASSFGGHEQFF. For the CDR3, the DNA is TGTGCCAGCAGTTTTGGGGGGCATGAGCAGTTCTTC.

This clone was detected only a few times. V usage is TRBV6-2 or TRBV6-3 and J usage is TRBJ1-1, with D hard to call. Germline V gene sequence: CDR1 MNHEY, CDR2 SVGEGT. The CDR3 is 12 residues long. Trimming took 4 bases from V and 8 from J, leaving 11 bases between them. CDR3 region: CASSSTAREAFF. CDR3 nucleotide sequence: TGTGCCAGCAGTTCCACTGCTCGCGAAGCTTTCTTT.

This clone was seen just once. The DNA of the CDR3 is TGTGCCAGCAGCTTAGCGCGGGGTTCCTCCTACGAGCAGTACTTC. Amino acids: CASSLARGSSYEQYF. The chain links TRBV7-9 to TRBJ2-7; perhaps TRBD2 as D (6 bases). V lost 0 bases and J lost 0, with 9 bases in between. The CDR3 extends over 15 amino acids. The germline V gene has CDR1 SEHNR and CDR2 FQNEAQ (reference sequence).

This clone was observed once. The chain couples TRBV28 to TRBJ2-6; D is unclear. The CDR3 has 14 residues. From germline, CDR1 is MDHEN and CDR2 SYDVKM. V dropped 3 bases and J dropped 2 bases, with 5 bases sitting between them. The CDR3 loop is CASSFLAGANVLTF. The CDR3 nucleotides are TGTGCCAGCAGTTTTCTGGCTGGGGCCAACGTCCTGACTTTC.